Detailed here is one T cell receptor beta chain. Original processing notes: From reference gene primer amplification, estimates of nucleated cell counts were derived. Here immunoSEQ multiplex PCR was the method, and the copy in TCRdb shows in-frame clones only, minus some. The DNA gave D and trimming, while V, J and clone size come from that table. The data show some 98,000 clones, roughly 79% seen once. The data were taken from a study of blood T cell repertoires in COVID-19. Study context: Whether acute or convalescent, the COVID-19 samples came from the United States, Italy and Spain. T cells, B-cell-depleted T cells, or PBMCs supplied cDNA or gDNA.

Trimming cost V 5 bases and J 4 bases; bases outside gene matches: 5. This CDR3 is 12 amino acids long. Germline V lookup: CDR1 GTSNPN, CDR2 SVGIG (reference sequence). Sequencing was performed on peripheral blood. The sequence derives from a man aged 70-80 years with acute or convalescent COVID-19. This sequence joins TRBV30 and TRBJ2-7, with 7 bases identical to TRBD1. The CDR3 spells CAWGKGQYEQYF. In DNA form, the CDR3 reads TGTGCCTGGGGAAAGGGACAGTACGAGCAGTACTTC.